This TCR beta chain stems from a study of blood T cells in healthy people across ages. This CDR3 region has 15 residues. With V trimmed by 4 bases and J by 4 bases, 9 bases remained unmatched. Germline assignment: CDR1 MGHDK and CDR2 SYGVNS. Approximately 9 milliliters of peripheral blood were drawn from each donor into EDTA-treated tubes. It was with a sample-barcoded 5' primer and a J-beta primer mix that a second PCR of roughly 6 to 12 cycles was run. Individual samples furnished no less than 2.5 million CDR3-containing paired-end reads apiece. TCRdb processed the 5' RACE reads anew with MiXCR; each CDR3 protein has one entry. The sample has roughly 730,000 distinct CDR3 sequences; just over 55% are singletons.

This chain joins TRBV25-1 and TRBJ2-7; the match to TRBD1 covers 8 bases. The receptor's source is a middle-aged man in good health. The sequencing sample was made of blood. As DNA, the CDR3 is TGTGCCAGCAGTGCCGGGGACAGGCGAGCGTACGAGCAGTACTTC. Its protein is CASSAGDRRAYEQYF.